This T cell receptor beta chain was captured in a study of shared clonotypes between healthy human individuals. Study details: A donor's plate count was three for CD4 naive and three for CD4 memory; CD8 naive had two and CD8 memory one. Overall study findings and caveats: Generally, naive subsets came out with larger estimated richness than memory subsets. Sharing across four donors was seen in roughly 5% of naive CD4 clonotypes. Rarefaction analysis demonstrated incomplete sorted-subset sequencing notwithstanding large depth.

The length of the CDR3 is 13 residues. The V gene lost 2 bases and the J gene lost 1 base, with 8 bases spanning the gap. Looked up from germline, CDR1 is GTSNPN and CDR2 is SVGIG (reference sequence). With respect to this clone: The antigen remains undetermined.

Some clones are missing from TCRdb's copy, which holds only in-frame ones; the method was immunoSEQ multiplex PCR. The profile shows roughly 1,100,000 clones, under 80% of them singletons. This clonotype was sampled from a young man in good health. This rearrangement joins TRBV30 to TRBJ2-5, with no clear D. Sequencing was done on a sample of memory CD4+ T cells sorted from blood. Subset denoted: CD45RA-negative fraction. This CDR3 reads CAWSLRPQETQYF. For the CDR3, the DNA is TGTGCCTGGAGTTTAAGGCCCCAAGAGACCCAGTACTTC. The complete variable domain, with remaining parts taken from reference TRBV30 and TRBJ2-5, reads SQTIHQWPATLVQPVGSPLSLECTVEGTSNPNLYWYRQAAGRGLQLLFYSVGIGQISSEVPQNLSASRPQDRQFILSSKKLLLSDSGFYLCAWSLRPQETQYFGPGTRLLVL.